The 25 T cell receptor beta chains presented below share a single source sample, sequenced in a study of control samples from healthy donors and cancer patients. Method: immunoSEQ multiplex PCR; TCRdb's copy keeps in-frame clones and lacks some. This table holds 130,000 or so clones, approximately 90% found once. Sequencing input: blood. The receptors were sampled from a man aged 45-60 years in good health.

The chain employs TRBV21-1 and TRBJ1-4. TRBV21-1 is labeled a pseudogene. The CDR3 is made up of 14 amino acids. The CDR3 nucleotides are TGTGCCACCGCTTTTAGGGCATGGTTTGAAAAACTGTTTTTT. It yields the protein CATAFRAWFEKLFF.

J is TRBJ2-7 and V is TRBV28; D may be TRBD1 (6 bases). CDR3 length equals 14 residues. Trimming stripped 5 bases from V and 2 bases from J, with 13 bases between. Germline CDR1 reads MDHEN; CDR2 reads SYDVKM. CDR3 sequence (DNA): TGTGCCAGCAGTAAAGGACAGACTCCCTACGAGCAGTACTTC. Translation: CASSKGQTPYEQYF.

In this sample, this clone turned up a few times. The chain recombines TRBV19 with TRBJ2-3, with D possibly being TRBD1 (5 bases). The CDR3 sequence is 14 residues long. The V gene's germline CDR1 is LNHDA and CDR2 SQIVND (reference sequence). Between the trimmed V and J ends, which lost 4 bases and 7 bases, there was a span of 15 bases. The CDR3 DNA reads TGTGCCAGTAGTAGCCACACGACAGTCAATACGCAGTATTTT. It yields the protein CASSSHTTVNTQYF.

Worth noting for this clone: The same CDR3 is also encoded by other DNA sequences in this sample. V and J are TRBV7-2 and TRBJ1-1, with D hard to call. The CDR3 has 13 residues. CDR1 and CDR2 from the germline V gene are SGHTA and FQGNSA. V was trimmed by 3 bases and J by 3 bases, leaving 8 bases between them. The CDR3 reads CASSFGRDTEAFF. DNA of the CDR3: TGTGCCAGCAGCTTCGGAAGGGACACTGAAGCTTTCTTT.

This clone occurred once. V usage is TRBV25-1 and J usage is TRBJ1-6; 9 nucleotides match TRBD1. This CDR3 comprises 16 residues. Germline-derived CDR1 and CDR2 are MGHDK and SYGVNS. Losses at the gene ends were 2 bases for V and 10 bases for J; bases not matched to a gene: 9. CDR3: CASSEVPGQGRSPLHF. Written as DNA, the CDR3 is TGTGCCAGCAGTGAAGTTCCGGGACAGGGACGATCACCCCTCCACTTT.

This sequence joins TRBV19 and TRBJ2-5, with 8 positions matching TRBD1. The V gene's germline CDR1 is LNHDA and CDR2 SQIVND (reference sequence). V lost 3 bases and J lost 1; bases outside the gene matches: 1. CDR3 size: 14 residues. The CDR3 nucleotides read TGTGCCAGTAGTATTGGGACAGGCCAAGAGACCCAGTACTTC. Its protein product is CASSIGTGQETQYF.

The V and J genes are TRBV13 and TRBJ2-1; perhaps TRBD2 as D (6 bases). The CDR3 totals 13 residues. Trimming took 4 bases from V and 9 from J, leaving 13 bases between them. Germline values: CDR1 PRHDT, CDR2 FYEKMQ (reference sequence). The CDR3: CASSSLNGGEQFF. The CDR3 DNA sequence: TGTGCCAGCAGCTCCCTCAACGGGGGTGAGCAGTTCTTC.

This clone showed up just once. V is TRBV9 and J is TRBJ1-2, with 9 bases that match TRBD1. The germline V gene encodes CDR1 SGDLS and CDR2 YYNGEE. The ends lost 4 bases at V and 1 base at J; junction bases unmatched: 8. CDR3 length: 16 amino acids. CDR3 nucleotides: TGTGCCAGCAGCATCGGACAGGGGTCCCTTAACTATGGCTACACCTTC. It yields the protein CASSIGQGSLNYGYTF.

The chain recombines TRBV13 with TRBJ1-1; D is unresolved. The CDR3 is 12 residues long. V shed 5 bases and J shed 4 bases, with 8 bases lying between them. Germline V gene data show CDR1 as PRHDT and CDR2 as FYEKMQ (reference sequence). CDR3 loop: CASSPGPTEAFF. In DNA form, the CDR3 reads TGTGCCAGCAGCCCCGGACCCACTGAAGCTTTCTTT. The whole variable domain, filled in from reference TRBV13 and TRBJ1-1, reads AAGVIQSPRHLIKEKRETATLKCYPIPRHDTVYWYQQGPGQDPQFLISFYEKMQSDKGSIPDRFSAQQFSDYHSELNMSSLELGDSALYFCASSPGPTEAFFGQGTRLTVV.

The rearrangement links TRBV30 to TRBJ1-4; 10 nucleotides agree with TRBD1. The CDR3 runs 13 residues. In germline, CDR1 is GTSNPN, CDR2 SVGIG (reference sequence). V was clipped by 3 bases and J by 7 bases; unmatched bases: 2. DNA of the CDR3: TGTGCCTGGAGCGGGACAGGGGTTGAAAAACTGTTTTTT. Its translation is CAWSGTGVEKLFF.

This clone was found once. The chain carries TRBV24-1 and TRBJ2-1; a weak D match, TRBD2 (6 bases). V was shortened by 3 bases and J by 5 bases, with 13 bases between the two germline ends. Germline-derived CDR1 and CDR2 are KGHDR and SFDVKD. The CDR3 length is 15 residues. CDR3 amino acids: CATSDATSFHNEQFF. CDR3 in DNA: TGTGCCACCAGTGATGCGACTAGTTTCCACAATGAGCAGTTCTTC.

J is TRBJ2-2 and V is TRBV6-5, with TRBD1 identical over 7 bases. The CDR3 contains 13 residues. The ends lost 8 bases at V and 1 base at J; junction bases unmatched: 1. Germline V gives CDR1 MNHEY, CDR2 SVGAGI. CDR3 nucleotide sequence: TGTGCCAGCCGGACAGGGAACACCGGGGAGCTGTTTTTT. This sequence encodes CASRTGNTGELFF.

The CDR3 coding sequence is TGTGCCAGCAGCCAAGGGACAGGGCCCCGACACAATGAGCAGTTCTTC. Its translation: CASSQGTGPRHNEQFF. The genes are TRBV3-1 (or the pseudogene TRBV3-2) and TRBJ2-1; 8 bases match TRBD1. The germline V gene encodes CDR1 LGHDT and CDR2 YNNKEL (reference sequence). This CDR3 is built from 16 residues. Trimming at V came to 1 base and at J to 5 bases, leaving 7 bases not matched to a gene.

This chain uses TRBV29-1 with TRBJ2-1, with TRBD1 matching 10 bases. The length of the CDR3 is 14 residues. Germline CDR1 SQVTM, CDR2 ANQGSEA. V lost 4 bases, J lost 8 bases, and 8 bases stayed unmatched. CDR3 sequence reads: CSVVRQGAVDEQFF. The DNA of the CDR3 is TGCAGCGTTGTTCGACAGGGGGCTGTGGATGAGCAGTTCTTC.

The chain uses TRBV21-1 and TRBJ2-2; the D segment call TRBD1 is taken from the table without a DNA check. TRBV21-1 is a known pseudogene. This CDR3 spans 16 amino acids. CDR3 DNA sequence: TGTGCCAGCAGCATGTTATTAGGGGGGAACACCGGGGAGCTGTTTTTT. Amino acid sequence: CASSMLLGGNTGELFF.

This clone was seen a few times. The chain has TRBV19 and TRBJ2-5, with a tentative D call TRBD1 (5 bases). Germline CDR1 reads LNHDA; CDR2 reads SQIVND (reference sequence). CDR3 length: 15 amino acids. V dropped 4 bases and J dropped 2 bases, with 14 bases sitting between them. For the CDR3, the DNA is TGTGCCAGTAGTACTGGGGCAGGGCTTCAAGAGACCCAGTACTTC. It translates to CASSTGAGLQETQYF. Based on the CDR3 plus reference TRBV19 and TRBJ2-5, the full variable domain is DGGITQSPKYLFRKEGQNVTLSCEQNLNHDAMYWYRQDPGQGLRLIYYSQIVNDFQKGDIAEGYSVSREKKESFPLTVTSAQKNPTAFYLCASSTGAGLQETQYFGPGTRLLVL.

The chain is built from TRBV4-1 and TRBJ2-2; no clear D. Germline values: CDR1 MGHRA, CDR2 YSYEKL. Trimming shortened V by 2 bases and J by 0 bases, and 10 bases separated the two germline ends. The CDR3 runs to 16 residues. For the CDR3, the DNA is TGCGCCAGCAGCCAACCGAGGAGTTCGAACACCGGGGAGCTGTTTTTT. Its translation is CASSQPRSSNTGELFF.

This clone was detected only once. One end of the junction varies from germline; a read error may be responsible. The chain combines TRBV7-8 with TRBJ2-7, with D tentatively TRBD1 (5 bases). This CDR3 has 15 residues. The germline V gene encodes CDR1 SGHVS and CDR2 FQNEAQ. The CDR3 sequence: CASSRTSTFDILRDF. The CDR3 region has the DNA TGTGCCAGCAGCCGAACCTCGACCTTCGACATCCTCAGGGACTTC.

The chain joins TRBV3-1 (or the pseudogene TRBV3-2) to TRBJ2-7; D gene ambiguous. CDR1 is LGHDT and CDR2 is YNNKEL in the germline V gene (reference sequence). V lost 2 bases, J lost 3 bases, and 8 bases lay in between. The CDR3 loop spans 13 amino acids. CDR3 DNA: TGTGCCAGCAGCCAAAGTCTCGACTACGAGCAGTACTTC. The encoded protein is CASSQSLDYEQYF.

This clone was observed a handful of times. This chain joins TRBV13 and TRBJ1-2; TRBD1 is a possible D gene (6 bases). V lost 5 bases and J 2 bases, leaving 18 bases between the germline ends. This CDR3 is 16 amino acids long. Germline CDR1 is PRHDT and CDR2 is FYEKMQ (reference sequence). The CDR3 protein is CASSQEGVGQNYGYTF. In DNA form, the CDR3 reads TGTGCCAGCAGCCAAGAAGGCGTCGGACAGAACTATGGCTACACCTTC.

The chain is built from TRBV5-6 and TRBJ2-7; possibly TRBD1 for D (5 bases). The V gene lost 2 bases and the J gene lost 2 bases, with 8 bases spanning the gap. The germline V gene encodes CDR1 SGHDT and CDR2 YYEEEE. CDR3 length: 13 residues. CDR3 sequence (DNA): TGTGCCAGCAGCTTAGGCAGGGCCTACGAGCAGTACTTC. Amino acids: CASSLGRAYEQYF.

CDR3 amino acids: CAISQGISSGANVLTF. CDR3 in DNA: TGTGCCATCTCCCAGGGGATAAGCTCTGGGGCCAACGTCCTGACTTTC. The rearrangement links TRBV10-3 to TRBJ2-6, with D possibly being TRBD1 (6 bases). CDR3 length: 16 residues. V shed 8 bases and J shed 0 bases, with 14 bases lying between them. Germline CDR1 and CDR2: ENHRY and SYGVKD.

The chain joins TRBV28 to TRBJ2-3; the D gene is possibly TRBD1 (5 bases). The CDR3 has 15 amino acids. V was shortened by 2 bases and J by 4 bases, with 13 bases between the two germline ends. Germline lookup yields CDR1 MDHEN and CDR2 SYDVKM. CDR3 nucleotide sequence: TGTGCCAGCAGTTTAGGGGCCAGCAAGGCAGATACGCAGTATTTT. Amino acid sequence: CASSLGASKADTQYF.

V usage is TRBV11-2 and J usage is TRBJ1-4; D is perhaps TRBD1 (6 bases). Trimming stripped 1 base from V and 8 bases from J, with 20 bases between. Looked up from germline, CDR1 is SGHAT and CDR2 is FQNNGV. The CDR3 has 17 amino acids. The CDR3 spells CASSLGALGGVNEKLFF. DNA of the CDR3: TGTGCCAGCAGCTTAGGCGCTTTAGGGGGGGTGAACGAAAAACTGTTTTTT.

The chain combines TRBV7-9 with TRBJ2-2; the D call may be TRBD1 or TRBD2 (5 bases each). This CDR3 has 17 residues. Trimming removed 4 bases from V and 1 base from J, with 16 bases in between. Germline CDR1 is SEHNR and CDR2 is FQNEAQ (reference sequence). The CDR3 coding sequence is TGTGCCAGCAGCTCCCCCAGGGACGTAGTGAACACCGGGGAGCTGTTTTTT. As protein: CASSSPRDVVNTGELFF. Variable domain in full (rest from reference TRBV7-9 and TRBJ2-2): DTGVSQNPRHKITKRGQNVTFRCDPISEHNRLYWYRQTLGQGPEFLTYFQNEAQLEKSRLLSDRFSAERPKGSFSTLEIQRTEQGDSAMYLCASSSPRDVVNTGELFFGEGSRLTVL.